Detailed here is one TCR beta chain. Its antigen is not identified. Some clones are missing from TCRdb's copy, which holds only in-frame ones; the method was immunoSEQ multiplex PCR. The data hold 90,000 to 120,000 clones, with roughly 87% observed a single time. This entry belongs to a study of graft-versus-host responses after intestinal transplantation. Across the whole study: Recipients uniformly received anti-thymocyte globulin induction, followed by tacrolimus and steroids for around 3 years.

General study results and limits: GvH clones detected in recipient marrow included some appearing first in ileum or blood. Within the allografts of patients who had graft-donor T cell macrochimerism, graft-versus-host to host-versus-graft clonal ratios were high. Peak GvH clone levels in circulation were associated with early post-transplant HvG declines.

This CDR3 comprises 13 residues. Germline CDR1 and CDR2: SGHDT and YYEEEE. V lost 4 bases and J 4 bases, leaving 9 bases between the germline ends. The TCR was taken from a human donor who was the organ donor for an intestinal transplant. This sequence joins TRBV5-6 and TRBJ2-1, with D possibly being TRBD2 (6 bases). The sequenced sample was unstimulated CD4+ T cells sorted from spleen or lymph node cells, obtained before transplant. CDR3 in DNA: TGTGCCAGCAGCGGGACTGGGTACAATGAGCAGTTCTTC. This sequence encodes CASSGTGYNEQFF.